This record looks at one TCR beta chain sequence and its context. The source of the sample is a study of blood T cell repertoires in COVID-19. Turning to the study itself: COVID-19 samples collected from the United States, Italy and Spain covered acute and convalescent phases. T cells, B-cell-depleted T cells, or PBMCs supplied cDNA or gDNA.

CDR1 and CDR2 from the germline V gene are ENHRY and SYGVKD. This CDR3 spans 17 amino acids. J gave up 0 bases and V 2 bases, and 8 bases lay outside the gene matches. TCRdb's table, derived via immunoSEQ multiplex PCR, lists solely in-frame clones and lacks some. The sample has 390,000 or so clones, around 87% seen once. Sequences were obtained from peripheral blood. The clonotype originates from a woman in her 30s with COVID-19, enrolled during active disease. The chain has TRBV10-3 and TRBJ2-5; 8 bases are shared with TRBD1. CDR3 in DNA: TGTGCCATCAGTGAGCCGAGGAGGACAGGGAACCAAGAGACCCAGTACTTC. Translated, it gives CAISEPRRTGNQETQYF.